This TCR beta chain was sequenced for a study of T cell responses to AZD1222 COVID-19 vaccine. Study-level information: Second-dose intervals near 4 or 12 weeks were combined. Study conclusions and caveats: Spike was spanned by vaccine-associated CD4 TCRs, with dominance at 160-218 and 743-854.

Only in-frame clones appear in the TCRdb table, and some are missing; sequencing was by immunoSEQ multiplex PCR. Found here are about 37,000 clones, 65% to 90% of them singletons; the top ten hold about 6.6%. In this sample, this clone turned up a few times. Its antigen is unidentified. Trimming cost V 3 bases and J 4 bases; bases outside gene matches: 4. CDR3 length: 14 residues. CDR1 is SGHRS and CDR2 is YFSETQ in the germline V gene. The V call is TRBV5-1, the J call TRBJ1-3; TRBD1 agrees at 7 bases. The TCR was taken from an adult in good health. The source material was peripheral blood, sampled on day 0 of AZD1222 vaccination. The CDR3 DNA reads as TGCGCCAGCAGCTCGACAGGGTTAGGAAACACCATATATTTT. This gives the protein CASSSTGLGNTIYF.